The present TCR beta chain was sequenced within a study of T cell changes during pregnancy in multiple sclerosis. Sequencing used immunoSEQ multiplex PCR; TCRdb keeps in-frame clones, though not all of them. Altogether about 98,000 clones are present, about 90% being singletons, with the ten largest covering more than 2%. The sequences come from peripheral blood, collected after pregnancy. This receptor was identified in a female donor in good health, enrolled as a control in a pregnancy study.

CDR3 sequence (DNA): TGTGCCACCAGCAGAGATGGCCCAACCAGAGGGGGCCCCTACAATGAGCAGTTCTTC. This codes for CATSRDGPTRGGPYNEQFF. The V and J genes are TRBV15 and TRBJ2-1; 7 bases map to TRBD1. The germline V gene encodes CDR1 LNHNV and CDR2 YYDKDF (reference sequence). V dropped 0 bases and J dropped 2; count of bases not matched to a gene: 13. This CDR3 spans 19 amino acids. Based on the CDR3 plus reference TRBV15 and TRBJ2-1, the full variable domain is DAMVIQNPRYQVTQFGKPVTLSCSQTLNHNVMYWYQQKSSQAPKLLFHYYDKDFNNEADTPDNFQSRRPNTSFCFLDIRSPGLGDTAMYLCATSRDGPTRGGPYNEQFFGPGTRLTVL.